The source of this T cell receptor beta chain is a study of shared clonotypes between healthy human individuals (dated by TCRdb to the early 2020s). Background on the whole study: A few men and a couple of women, aged 18 to 49 years, made up the cohort. To estimate repertoire size and how much clonotype sharing occurs between individuals, the study deeply sequenced the blood TCR repertoires of roughly 5 healthy adults. Libraries were prepared and TCR repertoires were sequenced by different laboratories using diverse techniques, in order to increase sequencing depth and limit assay-specific biases. Between about 0.94 and 10 billion PBMCs per donor were obtained by leukapheresis. Beyond this particular receptor, the publication reports: Based on pairwise subsampling, the degree of clonotype sharing among donors was expected to be affected by sequencing depth. The small number of donors limited the genetic and exposure-history diversity represented. Sampling was restricted to blood, and TCR repertoires in tissue are likely to differ from TCR repertoires in blood.

The donors were healthy, HIV-negative adults with no recently reported acute infections or vaccinations. Only Caucasian adults living in Nashville, Tennessee, USA were represented among the donors. For unsorted samples, 100 million or so PBMCs were counted, and genomic DNA was extracted using the QIAamp DNA Blood Mini kit. Blood was obtained by leukapheresis, after which PBMCs were separated by Ficoll-Histopaque density gradient centrifugation and cryopreserved in liquid nitrogen vapor phase. For CDR1 and CDR2, the germline V gene lists KGHSH and LQKENI. V and J lose 7 bases and 5 bases, and a span of 11 bases separates them. The CDR3 has 12 amino acids, counting the end cysteine and phenylalanine. Of all the DNA, just the CDR3 is kept, 36 bases in frame from base 1. TCR CDR3 regions were amplified from genomic DNA by multiplex PCR using the deep immunoSEQ assay. Genomic DNA extracted from each cell subset was distributed evenly over all wells of several immunoSEQ 96-well plates, and each plate served as one replicate. For unsorted PBMC, 250 to 350 ng genomic DNA, equal to 30,000 or so T cell genomes, was loaded into each replicate PCR. Genomic DNA from unsorted PBMC was sequenced over ten immunoSEQ deep assay plates. Purified libraries were measured with a Qubit 3.0 fluorometer, size-checked on a Bioanalyzer 2100, and measured again with the KAPA Library Quantification kit. A separate single-read 150-cycle Illumina NextSeq 550 flow cell was used to sequence each immunoSEQ 96-well plate. The source study handled its data this way. Because only junctional sequences without quality scores were contained in the immunoSEQ output, filtering matching that applied to full-length reads could not be performed. To assign V/J genes and CDR3, sequences were annotated using PyIR, a Python wrapper for IgBLAST v1.9, with IMGT germline references. Any read was removed if the V/J assignment was weak (E-value above 1e-6), the CDR3 was missing, or the read contained stop codons, out-of-frame junctions, or ambiguous translated residues. A V3J clonotype was defined by an identical inferred V gene, J gene, and CDR3 amino acid sequence. To compute the percentage overlap between repertoires, the number of shared unique clonotypes was divided by the size of the smaller repertoire. Richness of each repertoire was evaluated using RTK rarefaction, the Chao1 estimator, and Recon v2.1 estimates of unobserved clonotypes. TCRdb re-hosts the immuneACCESS table, in-frame sequences only. Its copies lack some clones; in the studies checked, an unresolved V gene accounts for under half of them, and the cause for the rest is not known. The V and J calls and the clone size are those of that table, but D and trimming were determined from the DNA. Counted in this sample were over 400,000 clones; roughly 80% of them appeared once. The ten largest clonotypes hold roughly 13% of the sample.

Concerning this clone itself: Which antigen it targets is not known. A read error likely explains this, since a far larger clone differs by one base. Other nucleotide sequences in the sample specify the same CDR3.

This TCR was recovered from a woman in her forties in good health. Some clones in this sample may be carry-over from other donors' samples. Material for sequencing was PBMCs. In this chain, TRBV18 is recombined with TRBJ1-1, with TRBD1 as a weak D call on 6 bases. At the DNA level, the sequence is TGTGCCAGCTGTTCAGGGACAACTGAAGCTTTCTTT. Its translation is CASCSGTTEAFF. Reference TRBV18 and TRBJ1-1 proteins supply the regions before and after the CDR3; the full variable domain is: NAGVMQNPRHLVRRRGQEARLRCSPMKGHSHVYWYRQLPEEGLKFMVYLQKENIIDESGMPKERFSAEFPKEGPSILRIQQVVRGDSAAYFCASCSGTTEAFFGQGTRLTVV.